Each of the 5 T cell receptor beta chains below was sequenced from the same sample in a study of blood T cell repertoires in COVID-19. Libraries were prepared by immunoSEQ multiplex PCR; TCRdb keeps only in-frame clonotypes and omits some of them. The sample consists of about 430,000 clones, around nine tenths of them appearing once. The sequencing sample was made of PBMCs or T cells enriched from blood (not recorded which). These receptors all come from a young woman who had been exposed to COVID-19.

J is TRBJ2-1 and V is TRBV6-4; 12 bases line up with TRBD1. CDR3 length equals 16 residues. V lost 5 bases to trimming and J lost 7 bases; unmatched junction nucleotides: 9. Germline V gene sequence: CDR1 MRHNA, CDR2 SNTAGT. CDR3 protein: CASSRSGTGGRNEQFF. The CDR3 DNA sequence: TGTGCCAGCAGTCGATCAGGGACAGGGGGCAGGAATGAGCAGTTCTTC.

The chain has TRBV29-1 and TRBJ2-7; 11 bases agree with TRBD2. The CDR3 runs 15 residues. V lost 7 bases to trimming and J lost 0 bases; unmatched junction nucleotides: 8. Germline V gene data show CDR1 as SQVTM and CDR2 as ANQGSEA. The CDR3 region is CSGLAGGSSSYEQYF. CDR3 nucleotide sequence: TGCAGCGGGCTAGCGGGAGGCTCAAGCTCCTACGAGCAGTACTTC.

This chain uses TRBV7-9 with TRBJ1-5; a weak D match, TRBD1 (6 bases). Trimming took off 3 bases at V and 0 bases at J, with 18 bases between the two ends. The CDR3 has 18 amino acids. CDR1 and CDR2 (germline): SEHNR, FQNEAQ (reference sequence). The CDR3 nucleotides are TGTGCCAGCAGCTTGGTAACAGGGAACTCCTATAGCAATCAGCCCCAGCATTTT. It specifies CASSLVTGNSYSNQPQHF.

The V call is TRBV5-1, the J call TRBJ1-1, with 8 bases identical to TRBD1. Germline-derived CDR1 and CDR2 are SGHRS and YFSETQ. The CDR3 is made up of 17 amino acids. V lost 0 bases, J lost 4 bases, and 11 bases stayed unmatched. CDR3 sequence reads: CASSLVAGGARTTEAFF. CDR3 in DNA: TGCGCCAGCAGCTTGGTGGCAGGGGGCGCTAGGACCACTGAAGCTTTCTTT. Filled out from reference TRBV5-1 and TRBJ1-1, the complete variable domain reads KAGVTQTPRYLIKTRGQQVTLSCSPISGHRSVSWYQQTPGQGLQFLFEYFSETQRNKGNFPGRFSGRQFSNSRSEMNVSTLELGDSALYLCASSLVAGGARTTEAFFGQGTRLTVV.

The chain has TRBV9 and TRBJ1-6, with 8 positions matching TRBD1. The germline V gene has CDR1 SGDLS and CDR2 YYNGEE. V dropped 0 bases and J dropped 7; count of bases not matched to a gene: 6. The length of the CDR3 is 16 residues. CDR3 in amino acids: CASSVGAGGGNSPLHF. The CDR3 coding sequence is TGTGCCAGCAGCGTAGGGGCAGGGGGCGGCAATTCACCCCTCCACTTT.